One and the same sample provided the 18 T cell receptor beta chains below, sequenced in a study of cytomegalovirus exposure and HLA in healthy donors. The PCR had 60 Vbeta and 13 Jbeta primers. Measured with immunoSEQ multiplex PCR; TCRdb has only the in-frame clones, and not every one. There are about 80,000 clones in the sample; under 80% occur only once, and roughly an eighth lies in the top ten. The specimen sequenced was PBMCs. The source is a human donor in good health.

Note on this clone: Its ends do not fully match the called genes, so a read error is possible. The chain uses TRBV5-4 and TRBJ1-2; D might be TRBD1 (6 bases). CDR3 length: 12 residues. The germline CDR1 and CDR2 sequences are SGHNT and YYREEE (reference sequence). The DNA of the CDR3 is TGTGCCAGCAGCCTGGACAGCTATGGCTACCCCTTC. Its translation is CASSLDSYGYPF.

This chain uses TRBV6-5 with TRBJ1-3; D may be TRBD1 (6 bases). Germline CDR1 reads MNHEY; CDR2 reads SVGAGI. This CDR3 is built from 15 residues. The germline V and J ends were trimmed by 2 bases and 1 base, with 9 bases remaining between them. CDR3 residues: CASSYVQGSGNTIYF. CDR3 coding DNA: TGTGCCAGCAGTTACGTACAGGGTTCTGGAAACACCATATATTTT.

This clone has more than one count but fewer than ten. The V call is TRBV5-1, the J call TRBJ2-3, with 7 bases fitting TRBD2. Germline V gene data show CDR1 as SGHRS and CDR2 as YFSETQ. Germline trimming cut 0 bases from V and 8 bases from J; bases unmatched to any gene: 3. The CDR3 is 13 amino acids. The CDR3 loop reads CASSLDPGGTQYF. In nucleotides, the CDR3 is TGCGCCAGCAGCTTGGATCCGGGGGGTACGCAGTATTTT.

The table lists this clone with a count of one. The genes are TRBV4-1 and TRBJ2-5, with TRBD1 matching over 9 bases. The CDR3 sequence is 17 residues long. CDR1 and CDR2 (germline): MGHRA, YSYEKL. V gave up 0 bases and J gave up 2 bases; unmatched junction bases: 7. CDR3: CASSQDGTGLSQETQYF. The CDR3 coding sequence is TGCGCCAGCAGCCAAGATGGGACAGGGCTATCACAAGAGACCCAGTACTTC.

V gene TRBV16 combines with J gene TRBJ1-1, with 7 bases that match TRBD1. The CDR3 is 16 amino acids. V dropped 4 bases and J dropped 5; count of bases not matched to a gene: 13. Germline V gene data show CDR1 as KGHSY and CDR2 as FQNENV. This CDR3 is CASSRGTVGRGTEAFF. CDR3 in DNA: TGTGCCAGCAGCCGCGGGACAGTCGGGAGAGGAACTGAAGCTTTCTTT.

This clone was detected only once. This chain joins TRBV19 and TRBJ1-4; possibly TRBD1 for D (5 bases). This CDR3 contains 10 residues. V lost 11 bases to trimming and J lost 15 bases, with 16 bases between them. Germline values: CDR1 LNHDA, CDR2 SQIVND (reference sequence). The DNA for the CDR3 is TGTGCCTCGCAGGGACTCAGGGTGTTTTTT. Encoded protein: CASQGLRVFF.

The chain combines TRBV6-5 with TRBJ1-6; the match to TRBD1 covers 7 bases. The V and J ends lost 2 bases and 4 bases, in that order; junction bases with no gene match: 2. This CDR3 region has 15 residues. CDR1 is MNHEY and CDR2 is SVGAGI in the germline V gene. The CDR3 region has the DNA TGTGCCAGCAGTTACGCAGGGGGATATAATTCACCCCTCCACTTT. Translated: CASSYAGGYNSPLHF.

The CDR3 DNA reads TGTGCCAGCAGAAGACAGGGGGGAACTGAAGCTTTCTTT. Protein sequence: CASRRQGGTEAFF. This sequence joins TRBV6-4 and TRBJ1-1, with TRBD1 identical over 9 bases. Trimming took 6 bases from V and 5 from J; bases not matched to a gene: 4. CDR1 is MRHNA, CDR2 SNTAGT, per germline. The CDR3 has 13 residues.

This clone was detected only a few times. The V gene is TRBV9, the J gene TRBJ1-3; D uncertain. The germline V gene has CDR1 SGDLS and CDR2 YYNGEE. The length of the CDR3 is 15 residues. Trimming shortened V by 0 bases and J by 0 bases, and 7 bases separated the two germline ends. CDR3 amino acids: CASSVGASSGNTIYF. The CDR3 nucleotides read TGTGCCAGCAGCGTAGGGGCGAGCTCTGGAAACACCATATATTTT.

In its sample, this clone was seen a few times. The rearrangement uses TRBV4-3 and TRBJ1-2; TRBD1 might be the D (5 bases). CDR1 and CDR2 from the germline V gene are LGHNA and YSLEER. CDR3 length equals 13 residues. V lost 1 base and J lost 8, with 11 bases in between. The CDR3 nucleotides read TGCGCCAGCAGCCAAGCCGGGGGGAGCGGCTACACCTTC. This codes for CASSQAGGSGYTF.

This chain connects TRBV13 to TRBJ1-1, with D unresolved. The CDR3 loop spans 13 amino acids. Germline V gene sequence: CDR1 PRHDT, CDR2 FYEKMQ (reference sequence). V was trimmed by 1 base and J by 8 bases, leaving 11 bases between them. The CDR3 here is CASSLVGSLEAFF. In DNA, the CDR3 is TGTGCCAGCAGCTTAGTGGGCAGCCTCGAAGCTTTCTTT.

This clone was seen once. The genes are TRBV5-1 and TRBJ1-3, with D unresolved. V shed 0 bases and J shed 0 bases, with 7 bases lying between them. CDR3 length: 15 amino acids. Germline V gene data show CDR1 as SGHRS and CDR2 as YFSETQ. CDR3 sequence (DNA): TGCGCCAGCAGCTTGGACGGGAGCTCTGGAAACACCATATATTTT. Protein sequence: CASSLDGSSGNTIYF.

CDR3 bases: TGTGCCAGCAGTTACGACAGGGGAGGTTCACCCCTCCACTTT. This codes for CASSYDRGGSPLHF. This chain joins TRBV6-5 and TRBJ1-6; 8 bases line up with TRBD1. The V segment lost 2 bases and the J segment 9 bases; nucleotides outside the gene matches: 3. CDR1 and CDR2 from the germline V gene are MNHEY and SVGAGI. This CDR3 spans 14 amino acids.

In this sample, this clone turned up once. A read error may produce the germline difference seen at one junction end. The rearrangement links TRBV7-9 to TRBJ1-2; D uncertain. The CDR3 is made up of 11 amino acids. Germline V gives CDR1 SEHNR, CDR2 FQNEAQ (reference sequence). CDR3 DNA: TGTGCCAGCAGTTTTAGCGGTGGCTACCCCTTC. Protein product: CASSFSGGYPF.

The chain recombines TRBV7-2 with TRBJ2-1, with 7 bases matching TRBD2. The CDR3 consists of 14 residues. The trim removed 7 bases at V and 4 bases at J, leaving 7 bases unmatched. The germline V gene encodes CDR1 SGHTA and CDR2 FQGNSA. The CDR3 sequence: CASNNGLVYNEQFF. As DNA, the CDR3 is TGTGCCAGCAACAACGGACTAGTTTACAATGAGCAGTTCTTC.

The chain carries TRBV18 and TRBJ1-4; tentatively, D is TRBD1 (6 bases). V lost 3 bases and J lost 7, with 15 bases in between. This CDR3 has 15 residues. Germline-derived CDR1 and CDR2 are KGHSH and LQKENI. The CDR3 spells CASSPNRARGEKLFF. The CDR3 bases are TGTGCCAGCTCACCGAACAGGGCCAGGGGTGAAAAACTGTTTTTT.

This chain uses TRBV4-2 with TRBJ1-1; 7 nucleotides match TRBD1. Germline V CDR1 and CDR2: LGHNA, YNFKEQ. The ends lost 7 bases at V and 1 base at J; junction bases unmatched: 9. There are 15 residues in the CDR3. The CDR3 spells CASIPPGQPNTEAFF. As DNA, the CDR3 is TGTGCCAGCATCCCACCGGGACAGCCGAACACTGAAGCTTTCTTT.

The genes are TRBV2 and TRBJ1-5; D may be TRBD1 (5 bases). The CDR3 has 17 residues. The germline V gene has CDR1 SNHLY and CDR2 FYNNEI. The V end was cut by 3 bases, the J end by 4 bases, with 19 bases between. The CDR3 nucleotides are TGTGCCAGCAGTGACCCCGCGGCGGGGGGGAATAATCAGCCCCAGCATTTT. Its translation is CASSDPAAGGNNQPQHF.